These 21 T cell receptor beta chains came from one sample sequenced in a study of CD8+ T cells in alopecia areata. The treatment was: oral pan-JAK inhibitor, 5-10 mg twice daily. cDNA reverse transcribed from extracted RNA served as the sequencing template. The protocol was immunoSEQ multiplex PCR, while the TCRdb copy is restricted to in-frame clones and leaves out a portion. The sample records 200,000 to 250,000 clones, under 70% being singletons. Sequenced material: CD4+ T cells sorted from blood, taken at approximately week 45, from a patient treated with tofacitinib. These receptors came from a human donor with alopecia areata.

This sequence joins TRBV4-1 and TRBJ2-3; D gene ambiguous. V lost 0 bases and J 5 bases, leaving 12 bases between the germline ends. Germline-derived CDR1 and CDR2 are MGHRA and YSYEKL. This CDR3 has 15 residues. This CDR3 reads CASSQEAGPEDTQYF. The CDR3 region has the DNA TGCGCCAGCAGCCAAGAAGCAGGTCCCGAAGATACGCAGTATTTT.

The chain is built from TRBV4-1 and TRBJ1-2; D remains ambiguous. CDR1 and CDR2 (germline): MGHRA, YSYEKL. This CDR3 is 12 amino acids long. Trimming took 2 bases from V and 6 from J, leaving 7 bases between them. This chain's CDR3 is CASSQHNDGYTF. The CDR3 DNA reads TGCGCCAGCAGCCAACATAATGATGGCTACACCTTC.

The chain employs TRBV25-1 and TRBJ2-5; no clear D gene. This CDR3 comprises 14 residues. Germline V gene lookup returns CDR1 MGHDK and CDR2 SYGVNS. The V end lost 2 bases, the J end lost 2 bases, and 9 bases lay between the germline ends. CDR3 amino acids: CASSETALQETQYF. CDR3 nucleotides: TGTGCCAGCAGTGAAACCGCATTGCAAGAGACCCAGTACTTC.

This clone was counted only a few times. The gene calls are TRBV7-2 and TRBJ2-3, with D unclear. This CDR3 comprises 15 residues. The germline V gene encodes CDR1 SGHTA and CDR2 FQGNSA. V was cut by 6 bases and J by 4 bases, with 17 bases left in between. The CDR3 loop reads CASSPRPVRADTQYF. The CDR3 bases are TGTGCCAGCAGTCCACGCCCTGTACGGGCAGATACGCAGTATTTT.

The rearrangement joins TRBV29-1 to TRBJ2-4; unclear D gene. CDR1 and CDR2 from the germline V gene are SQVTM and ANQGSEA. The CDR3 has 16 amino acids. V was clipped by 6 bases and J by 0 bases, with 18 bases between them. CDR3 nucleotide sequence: TGCAGCGTCCAAGACCACTCCCAATTAGCCAAAAACATTCAGTACTTC. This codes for CSVQDHSQLAKNIQYF.

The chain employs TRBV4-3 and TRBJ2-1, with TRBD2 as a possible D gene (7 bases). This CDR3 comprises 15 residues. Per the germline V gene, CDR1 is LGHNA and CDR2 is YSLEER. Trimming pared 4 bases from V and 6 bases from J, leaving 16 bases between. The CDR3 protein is CASSPLAGASNEQFF. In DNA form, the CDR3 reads TGCGCCAGCAGCCCCTTGGCGGGGGCGAGCAATGAGCAGTTCTTC.

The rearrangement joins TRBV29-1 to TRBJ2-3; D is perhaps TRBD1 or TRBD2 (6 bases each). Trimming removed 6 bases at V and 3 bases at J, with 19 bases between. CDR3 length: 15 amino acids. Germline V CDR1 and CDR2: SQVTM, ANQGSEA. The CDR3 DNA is TGCAGCGTAGGGGGGACCGAGGTGTTTACAGATACGCAGTATTTT. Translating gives CSVGGTEVFTDTQYF.

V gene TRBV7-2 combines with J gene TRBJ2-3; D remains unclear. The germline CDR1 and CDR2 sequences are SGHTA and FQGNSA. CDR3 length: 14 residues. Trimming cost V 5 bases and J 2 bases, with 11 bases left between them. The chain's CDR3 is CASSPLWDTDTQYF. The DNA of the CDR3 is TGTGCCAGCAGCCCCCTGTGGGACACAGATACGCAGTATTTT.

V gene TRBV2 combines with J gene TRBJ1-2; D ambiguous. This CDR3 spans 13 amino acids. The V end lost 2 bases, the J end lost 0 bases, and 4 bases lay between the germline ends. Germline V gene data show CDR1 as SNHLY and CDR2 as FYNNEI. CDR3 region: CASSERPNYGYTF. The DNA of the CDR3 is TGTGCCAGCAGTGAACGTCCTAACTATGGCTACACCTTC.

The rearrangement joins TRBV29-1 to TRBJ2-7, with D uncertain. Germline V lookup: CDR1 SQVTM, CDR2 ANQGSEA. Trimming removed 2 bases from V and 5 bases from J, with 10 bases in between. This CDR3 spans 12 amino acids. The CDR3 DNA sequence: TGCAGCGTTGAACGTGATGGGAACGAGCAGTACTTC. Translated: CSVERDGNEQYF.

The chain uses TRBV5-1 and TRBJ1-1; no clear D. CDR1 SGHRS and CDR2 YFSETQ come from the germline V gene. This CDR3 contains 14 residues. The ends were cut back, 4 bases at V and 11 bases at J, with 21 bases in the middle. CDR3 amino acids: CASSPNTGSSLAFF. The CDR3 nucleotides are TGCGCCAGCAGCCCCAATACCGGGTCTTCGTTGGCTTTCTTT. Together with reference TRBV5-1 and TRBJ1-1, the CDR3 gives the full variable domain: KAGVTQTPRYLIKTRGQQVTLSCSPISGHRSVSWYQQTPGQGLQFLFEYFSETQRNKGNFPGRFSGRQFSNSRSEMNVSTLELGDSALYLCASSPNTGSSLAFFGQGTRLTVV.

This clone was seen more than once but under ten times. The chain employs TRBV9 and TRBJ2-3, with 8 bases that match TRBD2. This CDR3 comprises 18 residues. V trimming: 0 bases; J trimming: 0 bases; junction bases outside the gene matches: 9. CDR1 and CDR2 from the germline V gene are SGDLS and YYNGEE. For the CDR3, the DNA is TGTGCCAGCAGCGTAGCGGGCCAGCGGGGGCCAAGCACAGATACGCAGTATTTT. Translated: CASSVAGQRGPSTDTQYF. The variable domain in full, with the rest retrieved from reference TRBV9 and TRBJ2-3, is DSGVTQTPKHLITATGQRVTLRCSPRSGDLSVYWYQQSLDQGLQFLIQYYNGEERAKGNILERFSAQQFPDLHSELNLSSLELGDSALYFCASSVAGQRGPSTDTQYFGPGTRLTVL.

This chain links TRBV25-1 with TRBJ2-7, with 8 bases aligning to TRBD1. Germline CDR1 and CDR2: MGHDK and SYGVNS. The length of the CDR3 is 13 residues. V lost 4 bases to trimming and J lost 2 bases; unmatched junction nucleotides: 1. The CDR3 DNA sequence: TGTGCCAGCAGTGGGACAGGGCCCTACGAGCAGTACTTC. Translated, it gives CASSGTGPYEQYF.

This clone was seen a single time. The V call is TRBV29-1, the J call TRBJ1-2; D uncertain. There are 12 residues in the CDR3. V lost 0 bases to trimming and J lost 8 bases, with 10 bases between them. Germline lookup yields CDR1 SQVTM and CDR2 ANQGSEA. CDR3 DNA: TGCAGCGTTGAAGACACCACGTGGGGCTACACCTTC. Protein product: CSVEDTTWGYTF. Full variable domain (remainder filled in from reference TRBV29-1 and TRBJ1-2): SAVISQKPSRDICQRGTSLTIQCQVDSQVTMMFWYRQQPGQSLTLIATANQGSEATYESGFVIDKFPISRPNLTFSTLTVSNMSPEDSSIYLCSVEDTTWGYTFGSGTRLTVV.

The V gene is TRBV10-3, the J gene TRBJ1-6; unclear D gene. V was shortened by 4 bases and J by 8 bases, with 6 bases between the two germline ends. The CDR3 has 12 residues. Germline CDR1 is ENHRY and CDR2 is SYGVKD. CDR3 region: CAISAQDSPLHF. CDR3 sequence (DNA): TGTGCCATCAGTGCCCAAGATTCACCCCTCCACTTT.

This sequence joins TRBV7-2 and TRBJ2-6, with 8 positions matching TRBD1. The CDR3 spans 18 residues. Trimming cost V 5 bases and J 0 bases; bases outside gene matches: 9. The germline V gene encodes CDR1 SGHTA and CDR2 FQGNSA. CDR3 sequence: CASSPQGAVYSGANVLTF. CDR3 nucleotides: TGTGCCAGCAGCCCCCAGGGGGCCGTGTACTCTGGGGCCAACGTCCTGACTTTC. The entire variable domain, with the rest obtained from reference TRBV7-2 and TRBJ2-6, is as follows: GAGVSQSPSNKVTEKGKDVELRCDPISGHTALYWYRQSLGQGLEFLIYFQGNSAPDKSGLPSDRFSAERTGGSVSTLTIQRTQQEDSAVYLCASSPQGAVYSGANVLTFGAGSRLTVL.

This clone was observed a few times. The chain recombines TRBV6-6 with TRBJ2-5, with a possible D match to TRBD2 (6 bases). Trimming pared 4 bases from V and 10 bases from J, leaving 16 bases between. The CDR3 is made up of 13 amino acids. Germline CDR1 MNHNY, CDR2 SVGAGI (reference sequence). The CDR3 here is CASSLGGAWDQYF. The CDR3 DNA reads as TGTGCCAGCAGTTTAGGAGGGGCTTGGGACCAGTACTTC.

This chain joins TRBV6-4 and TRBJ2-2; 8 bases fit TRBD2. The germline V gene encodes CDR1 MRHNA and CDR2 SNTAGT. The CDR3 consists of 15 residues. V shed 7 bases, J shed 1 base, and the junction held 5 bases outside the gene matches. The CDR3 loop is CASKGLAGNTGELFF. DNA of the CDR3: TGTGCCAGCAAGGGCCTAGCGGGGAACACCGGGGAGCTGTTTTTT.

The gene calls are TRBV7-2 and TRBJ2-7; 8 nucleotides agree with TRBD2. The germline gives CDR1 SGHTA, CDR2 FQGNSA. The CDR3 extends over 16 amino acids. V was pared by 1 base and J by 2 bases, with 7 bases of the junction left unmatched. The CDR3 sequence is CASSLVPRGGTYEQYF. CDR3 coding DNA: TGTGCCAGCAGCTTAGTCCCCCGGGGGGGAACCTACGAGCAGTACTTC.

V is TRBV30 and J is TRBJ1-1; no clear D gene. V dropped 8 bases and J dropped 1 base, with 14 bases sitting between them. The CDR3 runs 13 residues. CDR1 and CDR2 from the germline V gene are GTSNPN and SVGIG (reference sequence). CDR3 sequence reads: CATTPTRNTEAFF. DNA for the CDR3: TGTGCCACCACCCCCACACGGAACACTGAAGCTTTCTTT.

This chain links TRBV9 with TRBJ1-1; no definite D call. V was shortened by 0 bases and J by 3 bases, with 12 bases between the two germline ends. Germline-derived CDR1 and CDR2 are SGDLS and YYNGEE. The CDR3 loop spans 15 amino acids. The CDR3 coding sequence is TGTGCCAGCAGCGTAGAAGCCTTTCGGTACACTGAAGCTTTCTTT. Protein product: CASSVEAFRYTEAFF.